These 22 T cell receptor beta chains were all obtained from the same sample, sequenced in a study of beta chain features in type 1 diabetes. Study-level findings and limits: Shorter TCRB CDR3s, moderately but significantly so, were found in Type 1 diabetes patients in all four CD4+ subsets.

Their target antigens are unknown. Sequencing targeted expressed TCRB transcripts, as all isolated RNA had been reverse transcribed. Some clones are missing from TCRdb's copy, which holds only in-frame ones; the method was immunoSEQ multiplex PCR. The sample contains fewer than 350,000 clones, about 15% of which appear only once. The sequenced sample was naive CD4+ T cells from blood. The source is a man aged 18 to 30 with type 1 diabetes.

The gene calls are TRBV6-5 and TRBJ2-7; D is perhaps TRBD1 (5 bases). V lost 0 bases and J lost 3, with 12 bases in between. CDR1 MNHEY and CDR2 SVGAGI come from the germline V gene. There are 15 residues in the CDR3. CDR3 residues: CASSYSKSGNYEQYF. As DNA, the CDR3 is TGTGCCAGCAGTTACTCGAAGTCAGGGAACTACGAGCAGTACTTC.

V usage is TRBV18 and J usage is TRBJ1-2, with 11 bases matching TRBD1. Germline CDR1 and CDR2: KGHSH and LQKENI. The ends lost 8 bases at V and 6 bases at J; junction bases unmatched: 17. CDR3 size: 17 residues. CDR3 residues: CASTITGQGVNRNGYTF. The DNA for the CDR3 is TGTGCCAGCACTATAACGGGACAGGGGGTGAATAGGAATGGCTACACCTTC.

This clone was counted between two and nine times. V usage is TRBV27 and J usage is TRBJ1-5; D unclear. The CDR3 is 14 amino acids. Germline V gene sequence: CDR1 MNHEY, CDR2 SMNVEV (reference sequence). V was shortened by 1 base and J by 0 bases, with 4 bases between the two germline ends. The CDR3 loop reads CASSLWSSNQPQHF. The CDR3 nucleotides read TGTGCCAGCAGTTTATGGAGTAGCAATCAGCCCCAGCATTTT.

The chain carries TRBV30 and TRBJ1-1; 9 bases agree with TRBD1. The CDR3 is 18 amino acids. Germline CDR1 GTSNPN, CDR2 SVGIG (reference sequence). The ends lost 4 bases at V and 2 bases at J; junction bases unmatched: 17. CDR3 sequence (DNA): TGTGCCTGGACCCGCACCAGGACAGGGGCCAGGGGAAACACTGAAGCTTTCTTT. Its translation is CAWTRTRTGARGNTEAFF.

This clone occurred a few times. The V and J genes are TRBV29-1 and TRBJ2-2, with 9 bases fitting TRBD2. The CDR3 runs 14 residues. Germline V gives CDR1 SQVTM, CDR2 ANQGSEA. V gave up 7 bases and J gave up 1 base; unmatched junction bases: 4. DNA for the CDR3: TGCAGCGGCAAGCGGGGGGTGAACACCGGGGAGCTGTTTTTT. Protein sequence: CSGKRGVNTGELFF.

The chain employs TRBV19 and TRBJ2-3; D might be TRBD1 (6 bases). With 5 bases removed from V and 4 bases from J, the gap between germline ends came to 13 bases. The CDR3 is 14 amino acids. Germline V gene lookup returns CDR1 LNHDA and CDR2 SQIVND (reference sequence). In DNA, the CDR3 is TGTGCCAGTAGTCTTCTCAGGGGCGCAGATACGCAGTATTTT. This translates into CASSLLRGADTQYF.

This clone occurred once. J is TRBJ2-5 and V is TRBV29-1; TRBD2 agrees at 8 bases. The V gene end was trimmed by 0 bases and the J gene end by 5 bases; junction bases not matched to a gene: 8. The CDR3 is 15 residues long. Per the germline V gene, CDR1 is SQVTM and CDR2 is ANQGSEA. The CDR3 region has the DNA TGCAGCGTTGAAGATTCGGGAGGGTTGTGGGAGACCCAGTACTTC. Its translation: CSVEDSGGLWETQYF. The full variable domain, with the rest looked up from reference TRBV29-1 and TRBJ2-5, is SAVISQKPSRDICQRGTSLTIQCQVDSQVTMMFWYRQQPGQSLTLIATANQGSEATYESGFVIDKFPISRPNLTFSTLTVSNMSPEDSSIYLCSVEDSGGLWETQYFGPGTRLLVL.

The gene calls are TRBV5-4 and TRBJ2-2, with TRBD2 identical over 7 bases. Germline V gene data show CDR1 as SGHNT and CDR2 as YYREEE (reference sequence). The CDR3 runs 17 residues. The junction had 13 bases not matched to a gene; V was cut back by 4 bases and J by 4 bases. CDR3 sequence (DNA): TGTGCCAGCAGCGTGGCCGTGAGCCGGGGGGTCACCGGGGAGCTGTTTTTT. Its translation is CASSVAVSRGVTGELFF.

This chain joins TRBV30 and TRBJ2-3, with TRBD2 identical over 13 bases. Germline CDR1 reads GTSNPN; CDR2 reads SVGIG (reference sequence). Trimming cost V 3 bases and J 6 bases; bases outside gene matches: 9. This CDR3 contains 16 residues. The CDR3 loop reads CAWSAPTSGGVDTQYF. DNA of the CDR3: TGTGCCTGGAGCGCCCCTACTAGCGGGGGGGTCGATACGCAGTATTTT. Supplemented by reference TRBV30 and TRBJ2-3, the full variable domain reads SQTIHQWPATLVQPVGSPLSLECTVEGTSNPNLYWYRQAAGRGLQLLFYSVGIGQISSEVPQNLSASRPQDRQFILSSKKLLLSDSGFYLCAWSAPTSGGVDTQYFGPGTRLTVL.

The chain joins TRBV11-2 to TRBJ2-3; no clear D. The V and J ends lost 5 bases and 2 bases respectively, with 8 bases between them. The germline CDR1 and CDR2 sequences are SGHAT and FQNNGV. The CDR3 extends over 13 amino acids. CDR3 in amino acids: CASSPEYTDTQYF. The CDR3 coding sequence is TGTGCCAGCAGCCCAGAATACACAGATACGCAGTATTTT.

Only a few counts were recorded for this clone. V usage is TRBV5-1 and J usage is TRBJ2-3; D remains ambiguous. Germline V CDR1 and CDR2: SGHRS, YFSETQ. V lost 1 base and J lost 2, with 8 bases in between. The CDR3 totals 14 residues. The CDR3 region is CASSLSPYTDTQYF. In DNA, the CDR3 is TGCGCCAGCAGCTTGAGCCCTTACACAGATACGCAGTATTTT.

The rearrangement links TRBV5-4 to TRBJ1-1, with D tentatively TRBD1 (5 bases). Trimming removed 4 bases at V and 1 base at J, with 8 bases between. The V gene's germline CDR1 is SGHNT and CDR2 YYREEE (reference sequence). The CDR3 totals 13 residues. The CDR3 protein is CASSPTENTEAFF. Here the CDR3 DNA reads TGTGCCAGCAGCCCGACAGAGAACACTGAAGCTTTCTTT.

The chain recombines TRBV15 with TRBJ2-7; the match to TRBD2 covers 7 bases. Germline CDR1 LNHNV, CDR2 YYDKDF (reference sequence). The V and J ends lost 1 base and 4 bases, in that order; junction bases with no gene match: 7. The CDR3 consists of 15 residues. As DNA, the CDR3 is TGTGCCACCAGCAGAGGGGCTAGCGGTGCGTACGAGCAGTACTTC. Its translation is CATSRGASGAYEQYF.

This clone turned up a few times. The CDR3, as DNA: TGTGCCAGCAGCCTTGGAACAGGGGGAGATGGCTACACCTTC. This translates into CASSLGTGGDGYTF. This chain links TRBV5-4 with TRBJ1-2; 8 nucleotides agree with TRBD1. The V and J ends lost 4 bases and 6 bases, in that order; junction bases with no gene match: 8. This CDR3 comprises 14 residues. Per germline, CDR1 SGHNT and CDR2 YYREEE (reference sequence).

The DNA of the CDR3 is TGCGCCAGCAGCTTGGTTCCGGGGTTGAACACTGAAGCTTTCTTT. Amino acid sequence: CASSLVPGLNTEAFF. The gene calls are TRBV5-1 and TRBJ1-1, with D uncertain. The CDR3 consists of 15 residues. In germline, CDR1 is SGHRS, CDR2 YFSETQ. V was shortened by 0 bases and J by 0 bases, with 9 bases between the two germline ends.

The chain is built from TRBV6-5 and TRBJ2-1; D may be TRBD2 (5 bases). Trimming pared 5 bases from V and 0 bases from J, leaving 11 bases between. Per germline, CDR1 MNHEY and CDR2 SVGAGI. The CDR3 loop spans 15 amino acids. The DNA for the CDR3 is TGTGCCAGCAGTATTTCGGGGAGCTCCTACAATGAGCAGTTCTTC. Translating it yields CASSISGSSYNEQFF.

The V gene is TRBV5-1, the J gene TRBJ1-5; unclear D gene. This CDR3 is 14 amino acids long. CDR1 and CDR2 (germline): SGHRS, YFSETQ. V was pared by 4 bases and J by 7 bases, with 15 bases between. Written as DNA, the CDR3 is TGCGCCAGCAGCCCGGCCGGGGTCGGGCAGCCCCAGCATTTT. Translated: CASSPAGVGQPQHF.

In its sample, this clone was seen a few times. The rearrangement uses TRBV29-1 and TRBJ2-2; D call uncertain. The CDR3 totals 13 residues. CDR1 and CDR2 (germline): SQVTM, ANQGSEA. The germline V and J ends were trimmed by 6 bases and 2 bases, with 10 bases remaining between them. For the CDR3, the DNA is TGCAGCGTCCGGAGCCCTAACACCGGGGAGCTGTTTTTT. Its protein product is CSVRSPNTGELFF.

This sequence joins TRBV5-1 and TRBJ1-3; D is perhaps TRBD1 (5 bases). V lost 2 bases and J lost 4, with 10 bases in between. The CDR3 has 14 amino acids. Per germline, CDR1 SGHRS and CDR2 YFSETQ. The DNA for the CDR3 is TGCGCCAGCAGCTTAGCAGGGCGCGGAAACACCATATATTTT. Protein sequence: CASSLAGRGNTIYF.

This clone was detected a few times. The chain carries TRBV18 and TRBJ2-7; D is unresolved. With 3 bases removed from V and 3 bases from J, the gap between germline ends came to 15 bases. Germline CDR1 reads KGHSH; CDR2 reads LQKENI. CDR3 length equals 15 residues. CDR3 sequence: CASSPGRSMYYEQYF. Here the CDR3 DNA reads TGTGCCAGCTCACCCGGCAGGTCGATGTACTACGAGCAGTACTTC.

The V and J genes are TRBV5-1 and TRBJ2-7; D possibly corresponds to TRBD2 (7 bases). Trimming removed 0 bases at V and 3 bases at J, with 16 bases between. CDR3 length equals 16 residues. Germline loops: CDR1 SGHRS, CDR2 YFSETQ. The DNA of the CDR3 is TGCGCCAGCAGCTTGGATAGGGGGGGGGCCTACTACGAGCAGTACTTC. Protein sequence: CASSLDRGGAYYEQYF.

The chain joins TRBV5-6 to TRBJ2-5; TRBD2 aligns across 13 bases. The germline V gene has CDR1 SGHDT and CDR2 YYEEEE. This CDR3 spans 16 amino acids. V trimming: 5 bases; J trimming: 5 bases; junction bases outside the gene matches: 9. The CDR3 nucleotides read TGTGCCAGCAGTTCACTAGCGGGGGGGCCTCTGGAGACCCAGTACTTC. It specifies CASSSLAGGPLETQYF. Together with reference TRBV5-6 and TRBJ2-5, the CDR3 gives the full variable domain: DAGVTQSPTHLIKTRGQQVTLRCSPKSGHDTVSWYQQALGQGPQFIFQYYEEEERQRGNFPDRFSGHQFPNYSSELNVNALLLGDSALYLCASSSLAGGPLETQYFGPGTRLLVL.